These T cell receptor beta chains were read from a single sample in a study of T-cell memory formation after mild COVID-19. A single record per CDR3 protein comes from TCRdb applying MiXCR to the 5' RACE reads. The sample holds fewer than 450,000 distinct CDR3 sequences, approximately 25% seen once. Input material: PBMCs or a T cell subset sorted from them (not recorded which). Source of these receptors: an adult woman who had mild COVID-19 (a few samples of this study predate the infection). Cell type and time point are not known. The CDR3 runs from the conserved cysteine through the conserved F or W. The D gene is left open where the match is weak. Size tells how often a clone was seen (once, few, many) or the class of an expanded clone, and some rows leave it out.

size | J | D | V | DNA | CDR3
few | TRBJ2-7 | . | TRBV29-1 | TGCAGCGTTCTATCCGGGACGGATTACGAGCAGTACTTC | CSVLSGTDYEQYF
. | TRBJ2-5 | . | TRBV7-6 | TGTGCCAGCAGCTTAGTTTATCTAGAGACCCAGTACTTC | CASSLVYLETQYF
. | TRBJ2-3 | . | TRBV5-6 | TGTGCCAGCAGCTTGGGGGAGTTCTTCACAGATACGCAGTATTTT | CASSLGEFFTDTQYF
few | TRBJ1-2 | . | TRBV20-1 | TGCAGTGCTAGAGCACGGGGGTCCAACTATGGCTACACCTTC | CSARARGSNYGYTF
. | TRBJ1-3 | . | TRBV5-4 | TGTGCCAGCAGCTCCGCACGGTCCGGAAACACCATATATTTT | CASSSARSGNTIYF
few | TRBJ2-7 | . | TRBV12-3/TRBV12-4 | TGTGCCAGCAGTTTAGGTGGGTTTTGGTACGAGCAGTACTTC | CASSLGGFWYEQYF
few | TRBJ2-7 | . | TRBV5-1 | TGCGCCAGCAGCTTAAGCGACACAACCTACGAGCAGTACTTC | CASSLSDTTYEQYF
. | TRBJ2-1 | . | TRBV12-3/TRBV12-4 | TGTGCCAGCAGTAGGACAGAAAACAATGAGCAGTTCTTC | CASSRTENNEQFF
few | TRBJ2-7 | TRBD1 | TRBV30 | TGTGCCTGGGCATCGTCCGGGACAGCCTACGAGCAGTACTTC | CAWASSGTAYEQYF
. | TRBJ2-1 | TRBD2 | TRBV9 | TGTGCCAGCAGCGTACTTGCGGGAGGGCCAGGGGATGAGCAGTTCTTC | CASSVLAGGPGDEQFF
. | TRBJ1-3 | . | TRBV23-1 | TGCGCCAGCAGTCAAGTAGAGGGGACTCCCTCTGGAAACACCATATATTTT | CASSQVEGTPSGNTIYF
few | TRBJ1-2 | TRBD1 | TRBV24-1 | TGTGCCACCAGTGATCAAAGCCTGGGACAGTTTGGTGGCTACACCTTC | CATSDQSLGQFGGYTF
. | TRBJ2-1 | . | TRBV7-2 | TGTGCCAGCAGCTTAGCCGCCCCCGGCAATGAGCAGTTCTTC | CASSLAAPGNEQFF
. | TRBJ1-5 | . | TRBV3-1 | TGTGCCAGCAGCCAAGACGGGGGACGACAGCCCCAGCATTTT | CASSQDGGRQPQHF
many | TRBJ1-2 | TRBD1 | TRBV7-9 | TGTGCCAGCAGCTTGCCGGGACAGGGGAACTATGGCTACACCTTC | CASSLPGQGNYGYTF
few | TRBJ1-4 | . | TRBV12-3/TRBV12-4 | TGTGCCAGCAGTCCCCGGAGGTCAGCTAATGAAAAACTGTTTTTT | CASSPRRSANEKLFF
few | TRBJ2-5 | TRBD2 | TRBV5-6 | TGTGCCAGCAGCTTGGAGGTGGGAGGGCCGGATGGGCCCCAGTACTTC | CASSLEVGGPDGPQYF
few | TRBJ1-1 | . | TRBV27 | TGTGCCAGCAGTCATTACAGGGCCGGGAGAGACACTGAAGCTTTCTTT | CASSHYRAGRDTEAFF
. | TRBJ2-7 | TRBD2 | TRBV11-1 | TGTGCCAGCAGCCACGTCGGTGAAGGGACTAGATTCTACGAGCAGTACTTC | CASSHVGEGTRFYEQYF
few | TRBJ2-3 | TRBD2 | TRBV6-5 | TGTGCCAGCAGTTACCGAAGCGGGACTAGCGGTGACCTCACAGATACGCAGTATTTT | CASSYRSGTSGDLTDTQYF
. | TRBJ2-1 | TRBD2 | TRBV4-2 | TGTGCCAGCAGCCCTAAAGGGACTACCAACAATGAGCAGTTCTTC | CASSPKGTTNNEQFF
. | TRBJ2-2 | TRBD2 | TRBV20-1 | TGCAGTGCAAGGACTAGCGGGAGGGTGGCGAACACCGGGGAGCTGTTTTTT | CSARTSGRVANTGELFF
. | TRBJ2-7 | . | TRBV4-1 | TGCGCCAGCAGCCGGGGGACGGTACAGGCTGAGCAGTACTTC | CASSRGTVQAEQYF
few | TRBJ1-2 | TRBD1 | TRBV3-1 | TGTGCCAGCCGTACACCCGGGACAGCCGATGGCTACACCTTC | CASRTPGTADGYTF
few | TRBJ2-7 | TRBD1 | TRBV6-5 | TGTGCCAGCAGTATATCCGGGACAGGGTCCTACGAGCAGTACTTC | CASSISGTGSYEQYF
. | TRBJ2-1 | TRBD2 | TRBV12-3/TRBV12-4 | TGTGCCAGCACCGGGACTAGCGGGAGCTACAATGAGCAGTTCTTC | CASTGTSGSYNEQFF
. | TRBJ2-1 | . | TRBV16 | TGTGCCAGCAGCCGACAACGGACAGCTCACAATGAGCAGTTCTTC | CASSRQRTAHNEQFF
. | TRBJ1-1 | TRBD1 | TRBV7-9 | TGTGCCAGCAGCCAGACAGGGGACGCGGCTTTCTTT | CASSQTGDAAFF
. | TRBJ1-1 | . | TRBV25-1 | TGTGCCAGCAGTGTAGGCAGTCTGAACACTGAAGCTTTCTTT | CASSVGSLNTEAFF
. | TRBJ2-3 | . | TRBV30 | TGTGCCTGGCCAGGCTTGGGCACAGATACGCAGTATTTT | CAWPGLGTDTQYF
. | TRBJ2-1 | TRBD2 | TRBV3-1 | TGTGCCAGCAGCCCCGGGACTAGGACCTACAATGAGCAGTTCTTC | CASSPGTRTYNEQFF
few | TRBJ2-1 | . | TRBV7-9 | TGTGCCAGCAGCTTAGAGGTTGGAGCGGTCAGAGGGGCCTTCTACAATGAGCAGTTCTTC | CASSLEVGAVRGAFYNEQFF
. | TRBJ1-5 | . | TRBV30 | TGTGCCTGGAGTGTACTGGTTGATCAGCCCCAGCATTTT | CAWSVLVDQPQHF
few | TRBJ2-2 | TRBD1 | TRBV5-1 | TGCGCCAGCAGCTTAGGGGACAGACTTGCAGGAAACACCGGGGAGCTGTTTTTT | CASSLGDRLAGNTGELFF
. | TRBJ1-1 | . | TRBV6-6 | TGTGCCAGCAGTTACAGAATCACAGGGAGTGGCACTGAAGCTTTCTTT | CASSYRITGSGTEAFF